This TCR beta chain was observed in a study of identical twins. Study-level findings and limits: The study found weaker excess twin sharing in beta out-of-frame sequences.

This clonotype was recorded a few times. Its antigen is currently unknown. Template switching added a universal primer site, and cDNA bore unique molecular identifiers. MiXCR, run by TCRdb on the 5' RACE reads, gives a single entry per CDR3 protein. The table has some 500,000 distinct CDR3 sequences, more than 13% seen once. Looked up from germline, CDR1 is MNHEY and CDR2 is SMNVEV (reference sequence). Trimming removed 5 bases from V and 0 bases from J; junction bases left unmatched: 6. The CDR3 is made up of 15 amino acids. This sample also belongs to another study, concerning yellow fever vaccine responses in identical twins.

This TCR was sampled from a woman younger than 35 in good health. The J gene is TRBJ2-7, the V gene TRBV27, with 8 positions matching TRBD2. Material: CD4+ T cells sorted from blood. CDR3 bases: TGTGCCAGCAGTATGCTTAGCGGGGCCTCCTACGAGCAGTACTTC. This encodes CASSMLSGASYEQYF.